Below, one TCR beta chain is given with its context. Its antigen is unidentified. The data are from a study of PD-1 blockade in classical Hodgkin lymphoma. Time point reported: newly diagnosed, previously untreated cHL patient sample. It was by magnetic negative selection that CD4+ T cells were purified from thawed PBMCs. Comparison PBMCs came from previously untreated, newly diagnosed classical Hodgkin lymphoma patients. General study results and limits: Reports indicated that newly diagnosed patients had lower baseline TCR diversity than healthy donors did. Undefined causes, possibly disease activity or prior therapy, underlie the repertoire differences.

TCRdb keeps only in-frame clones here, not all; method: immunoSEQ multiplex PCR. The sample lists roughly 16,000 clones; 92% were seen once. Specimen: CD4+ T cells from blood. The sequence was obtained from a human donor with classical Hodgkin lymphoma.

The CDR3 DNA reads as TGTGCCAGCAGGTTACTAGCGGGAGGGGGCAGTGAGCAGTTCTTC. Amino acid sequence: CASRLLAGGGSEQFF. The rearrangement links TRBV7-2 to TRBJ2-1; TRBD2 matches 13 bases. Germline V CDR1 and CDR2: SGHTA, FQGNSA. After removal of 6 bases from V and 9 bases from J, the junction contained 8 bases not matched to a gene. The CDR3 is made up of 15 amino acids.